This TCR beta chain was sequenced during a study of graft-versus-host responses after intestinal transplantation. Across the whole study: Among the recipients, transplants were multivisceral, liver-intestinal, or isolated intestinal. After anti-thymocyte globulin induction, recipients took tacrolimus and steroids for three to four years. Study results and caveats: Ileal or blood samples showed some GvH clones first, and such clones were also found in recipient marrow. Allograft graft-versus-host to host-versus-graft clonal ratios ran high in patients with graft-donor T cell macrochimerism.

Regarding this clone: Its antigen remains unknown.

The CDR3 covers 17 residues. CDR1 and CDR2 from the germline V gene are SGHRS and YFSETQ. V shed 0 bases and J 1 base; nucleotides not matched to a gene: 8. The data were produced by immunoSEQ multiplex PCR, yet TCRdb's version contains in-frame clones alone and is incomplete. Here the sample spans 37,000 or so clones, more than 80% being singletons. Sequences were derived from PBMCs, sampled 300 to 330 days after intestinal transplant. The J gene is TRBJ2-3, the V gene TRBV5-1; 7 positions match TRBD2. The sequence was collected from a human patient who received an intestinal transplant, so some T cells may come from the graft donor. CDR3 sequence reads: CASSLELAGTGTDTQYF. The CDR3 DNA is TGCGCCAGCAGCTTGGAGTTAGCGGGTACGGGCACAGATACGCAGTATTTT.